This TCR beta chain was observed in a study of cytomegalovirus exposure and HLA in healthy donors. Turning to the study itself: Counted in an early data release were about 85 million unique TCRs from HLA-typed donors.

V shed 0 bases, J shed 2 bases, and the junction held 3 bases outside the gene matches. Germline V gives CDR1 LGHNA, CDR2 YSLEER. The CDR3 totals 16 residues. Findings of the study overall: Upon later analysis, TCR association rates were observed to vary by HLA locus, being highest for DRB1 and lowest for HLA-C. When presence/absence was analysed, sequencing depth was taken to be roughly uniform across donors.

On this clone: The target antigen is unknown.

The PCR contained 60 Vbeta and 13 Jbeta primers. Repertoires were generated with immunoSEQ multiplex PCR, while TCRdb's copy carries only in-frame clones and drops some. The data show hundreds of thousands of clones, 75% to 90% seen once. This clonotype was sampled from a woman between 18 and 29 years old in good health and CMV-seronegative. The chain combines TRBV4-3 with TRBJ2-1; 8 bases map to TRBD2. The sample comprised PBMCs. As DNA, the CDR3 is TGCGCCAGCAGCCAAGATGTCGGGGGGGCCTACAATGAGCAGTTCTTC. Translated, it gives CASSQDVGGAYNEQFF.